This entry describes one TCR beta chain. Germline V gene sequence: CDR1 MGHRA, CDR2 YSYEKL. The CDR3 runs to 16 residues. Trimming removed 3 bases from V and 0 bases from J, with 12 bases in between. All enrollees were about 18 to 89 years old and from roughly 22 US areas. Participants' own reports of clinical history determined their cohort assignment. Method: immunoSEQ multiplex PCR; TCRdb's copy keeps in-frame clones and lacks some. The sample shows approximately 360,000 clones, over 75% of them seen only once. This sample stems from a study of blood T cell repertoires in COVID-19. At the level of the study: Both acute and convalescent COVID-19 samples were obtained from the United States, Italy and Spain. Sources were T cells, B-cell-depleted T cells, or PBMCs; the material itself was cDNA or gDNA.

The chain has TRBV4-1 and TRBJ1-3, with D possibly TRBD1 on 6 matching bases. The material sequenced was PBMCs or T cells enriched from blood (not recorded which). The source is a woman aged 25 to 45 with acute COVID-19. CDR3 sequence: CASSHSTGFSGNTIYF. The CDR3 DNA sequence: TGCGCCAGCAGCCATTCCACAGGGTTCTCTGGAAACACCATATATTTT.